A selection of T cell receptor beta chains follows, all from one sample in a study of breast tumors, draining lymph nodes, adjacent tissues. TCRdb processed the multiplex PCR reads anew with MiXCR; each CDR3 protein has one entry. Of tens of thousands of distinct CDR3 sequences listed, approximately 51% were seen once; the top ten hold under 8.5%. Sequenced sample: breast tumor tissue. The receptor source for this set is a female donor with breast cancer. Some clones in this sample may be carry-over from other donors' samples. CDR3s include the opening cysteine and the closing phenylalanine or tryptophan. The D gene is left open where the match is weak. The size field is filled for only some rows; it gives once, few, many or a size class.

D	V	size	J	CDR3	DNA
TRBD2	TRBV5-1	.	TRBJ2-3	CASSLGLAGTDTQYF	TGCGCCAGCAGCCTCGGACTAGCGGGCACAGATACGCAGTATTTT
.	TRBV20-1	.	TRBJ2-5	CSAIQSETQYF	TGCAGTGCTATACAGTCAGAGACCCAGTACTTC
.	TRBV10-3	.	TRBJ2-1	CAITRDGAYNEQFF	TGTGCCATCACCCGGGACGGCGCCTACAATGAGCAGTTCTTC
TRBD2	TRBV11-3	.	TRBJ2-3	CARGTSGDTQYF	TGTGCCAGGGGGACTAGCGGGGATACGCAGTATTTT
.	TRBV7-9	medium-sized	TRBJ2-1	CASSRDTSYNEQFF	TGTGCCAGCAGCCGGGACACCTCCTACAATGAGCAGTTCTTC
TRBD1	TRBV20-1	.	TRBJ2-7	CSALQPGQPSYEQYF	TGCAGTGCCCTTCAGCCGGGACAGCCCTCCTACGAGCAGTACTTC
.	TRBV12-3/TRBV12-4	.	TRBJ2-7	CASSPTGGQIYEQYF	TGTGCCAGCAGTCCAACCGGGGGACAAATCTACGAGCAGTACTTC
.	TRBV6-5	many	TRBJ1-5	CASSEQGLLYQPQHF	TGTGCCAGCAGTGAACAGGGTTTACTTTATCAGCCCCAGCATTTT
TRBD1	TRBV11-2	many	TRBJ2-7	CASSVSGTGAYEQYF	TGTGCCAGCAGCGTATCCGGGACAGGGGCGTACGAGCAGTACTTC
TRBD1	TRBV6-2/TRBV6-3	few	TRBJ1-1	CASSYKGADTEAFF	TGTGCCAGCAGTTACAAGGGGGCGGATACTGAAGCTTTCTTT
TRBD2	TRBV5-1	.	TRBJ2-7	CASSLASGTSGLEQYF	TGCGCCAGCAGCTTGGCGTCCGGGACTAGCGGGCTCGAGCAGTACTTC
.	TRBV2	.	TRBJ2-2	CASNFQGGELFF	TGTGCCAGCAATTTCCAGGGCGGGGAGCTGTTTTTT
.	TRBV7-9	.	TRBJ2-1	CASSPLAPTYNEQFF	TGTGCCAGCAGCCCACTAGCCCCCACTTACAATGAGCAGTTCTTC
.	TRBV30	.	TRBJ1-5	CVWSVTVDQPQHF	TGTGTCTGGAGTGTTACGGTCGATCAGCCCCAGCATTTT
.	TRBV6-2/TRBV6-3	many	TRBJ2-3	CASSYPGTVGPLSDTQYF	TGTGCCAGCAGTTACCCAGGGACCGTAGGTCCCCTATCCGATACGCAGTATTTT
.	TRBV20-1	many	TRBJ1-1	CSARDFQGVNTEAFF	TGCAGTGCTAGAGATTTCCAAGGAGTGAACACTGAAGCTTTCTTT
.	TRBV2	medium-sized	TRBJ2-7	CASFYGTGDQGQYF	TGTGCCAGCTTTTACGGGACGGGCGACCAGGGGCAGTACTTC